The 3 T cell receptor beta chains below were found in one sample sequenced in a study of CD8+CD57+ T cells in acquired aplastic anemia (dated by TCRdb to the late 2010s). The sequencer listed for this sample is Illumina HiSeq 2000. Genomic DNA was used as template for profiling of TCR beta VDJ combinations and CDR3 sequences. TCRdb trimmed public reads at Q25 via fastp, called clones via MiXCR and kept in-frame beta chains. Records with the same CDR3 protein are collapsed into one entry carrying the most frequent genes and DNA. This sample comprises around 430,000 distinct CDR3 sequences, over 25% of them detected only once. The ten largest account for less than 0.85% of the sample. Flow cytometry had shown CD8+CD57+ cell expansion in the patients selected for sequencing. The sequenced material came from sorted CD4+, CD8+, or CD8+CD57+ T cells (not recorded which) from PBMCs. The source of these receptors is a human donor with aplastic anemia.

The table lists this clonotype with many counts. V and J are TRBV9 and TRBJ1-1; TRBD1 might be the D (5 bases). Trimming removed 4 bases at V and 6 bases at J, with 10 bases between. This CDR3 has 12 residues. CDR1 is SGDLS, CDR2 YYNGEE, per germline. The DNA for the CDR3 is TGTGCCAGCAGCCCTCAGGGTTCTGAAGCTTTCTTT. Protein product: CASSPQGSEAFF.

The rearrangement links TRBV29-1 to TRBJ2-7; D might be TRBD1 (5 bases). The CDR3 is made up of 12 amino acids. The germline V gene encodes CDR1 SQVTM and CDR2 ANQGSEA. The V and J ends lost 6 bases and 2 bases respectively, with 11 bases between them. CDR3 DNA: TGCAGCGTGGGGCGGACCCCCTACGAGCAGTACTTC. This translates into CSVGRTPYEQYF.

This clonotype was picked up many times. The germline gene is not matched at one end of the junction; a read error may be the cause. V usage is TRBV2 and J usage is TRBJ1-3; unclear D gene. Germline V gene sequence: CDR1 SNHLY, CDR2 FYNNEI. This CDR3 contains 13 residues. CDR3 loop: CASREDSGNTIYF. The CDR3 DNA follows: TGTGCCAGCAGAGAAGACTCTGGAAACACCATATATTTT.